The 12 T cell receptor beta chains below were found in one sample sequenced in a study of T cell changes during pregnancy in multiple sclerosis. Some clones are missing from TCRdb's copy, which holds only in-frame ones; the method was immunoSEQ multiplex PCR. The sample lists more than 75,000 clones; around 93% were seen once. The sequenced sample was peripheral blood, obtained in the third trimester of pregnancy. The receptors were gathered from a female donor with multiple sclerosis, enrolled in a pregnancy study.

The V gene is TRBV7-2, the J gene TRBJ1-2; 7 nucleotides line up with TRBD1. Germline-derived CDR1 and CDR2 are SGHTA and FQGNSA. This CDR3 is 19 amino acids long. Trimming removed 5 bases from V and 2 bases from J; junction bases left unmatched: 20. The CDR3 reads CASSRLITSTGTWNYGYTF. In DNA form, the CDR3 reads TGTGCCAGCAGCCGACTAATCACCTCGACAGGGACTTGGAACTATGGCTACACCTTC.

In this sample, this clone turned up once. V is TRBV10-3 and J is TRBJ1-1, with 7 positions matching TRBD1. Germline values: CDR1 ENHRY, CDR2 SYGVKD. The CDR3 has 13 residues. V shed 4 bases, J shed 4 bases, and the junction held 3 bases outside the gene matches. CDR3 loop: CAISGDRGTEAFF. DNA of the CDR3: TGTGCCATCAGTGGGGACAGAGGCACTGAAGCTTTCTTT.

The rearrangement joins TRBV14 to TRBJ1-1; 8 positions agree with TRBD1. The CDR3 is 12 amino acids. Per germline, CDR1 SGHDN and CDR2 FVKESK. V dropped 5 bases and J dropped 4; count of bases not matched to a gene: 0. The CDR3 coding sequence is TGTGCCAGCAGCACAGGGGGCACTGAAGCTTTCTTT. It is translated as CASSTGGTEAFF.

The chain employs TRBV5-1 and TRBJ1-6; D is uncertain. The V end lost 4 bases, the J end lost 3 bases, and 14 bases lay between the germline ends. From germline, CDR1 is SGHRS and CDR2 YFSETQ. The CDR3 extends over 16 amino acids. The CDR3 region has the DNA TGCGCCAGCAGCCCCGCCGTCGGGGACTATAATTCACCCCTCCACTTT. This translates into CASSPAVGDYNSPLHF.

The chain employs TRBV6-1 and TRBJ1-5, with 7 bases matching TRBD1. Germline V gene sequence: CDR1 MNHNS, CDR2 SASEGT. J gave up 6 bases and V 3 bases, and 11 bases lay outside the gene matches. The CDR3 totals 16 residues. The CDR3 sequence is CASSESAGTASQPQHF. The CDR3 region has the DNA TGTGCCAGCAGTGAGTCGGCGGGGACAGCAAGTCAGCCCCAGCATTTT.

The chain is built from TRBV15 and TRBJ1-2; no definite D call. Germline-derived CDR1 and CDR2 are LNHNV and YYDKDF (reference sequence). The CDR3 sequence is 16 residues long. Trimming removed 0 bases from V and 4 bases from J, with 15 bases in between. For the CDR3, the DNA is TGTGCCACCAGCAGAGATGCAGCAGGTCCCGGCTATGGCTACACCTTC. Amino acids: CATSRDAAGPGYGYTF.

The chain has TRBV25-1 and TRBJ1-3; D is possibly TRBD1 (5 bases). The germline V gene encodes CDR1 MGHDK and CDR2 SYGVNS. CDR3 length: 15 residues. V lost 2 bases to trimming and J lost 0 bases, with 8 bases between them. The DNA of the CDR3 is TGTGCCAGCAGTGAAGGCCAGGGCTCTGGAAACACCATATATTTT. This sequence encodes CASSEGQGSGNTIYF.

The chain links TRBV5-5 to TRBJ1-5; D is unclear. The V gene's germline CDR1 is SGHKS and CDR2 YYEKEE (reference sequence). The V gene lost 2 bases and the J gene lost 6 bases, with 9 bases spanning the gap. The CDR3 spans 13 residues. The CDR3 DNA sequence: TGTGCCAGCAGCTTCCAGTATGGTCAGCCCCAGCATTTT. This codes for CASSFQYGQPQHF.

V and J are TRBV19 and TRBJ2-7; D is possibly TRBD1 (6 bases). Germline loops: CDR1 LNHDA, CDR2 SQIVND (reference sequence). This CDR3 has 13 residues. Trimming removed 7 bases at V and 2 bases at J, with 12 bases between. This CDR3 reads CASTSGGPYEQYF. Written as DNA, the CDR3 is TGTGCCAGTACATCTGGGGGCCCCTACGAGCAGTACTTC.

The chain uses TRBV25-1 and TRBJ1-2, with D maybe TRBD1 (5 bases). V dropped 5 bases and J dropped 3 bases, with 16 bases sitting between them. Germline values: CDR1 MGHDK, CDR2 SYGVNS. The CDR3 is made up of 15 amino acids. The CDR3 sequence: CASSPSGGLHYGYTF. The CDR3 DNA reads as TGTGCCAGCAGTCCCTCGGGGGGGTTGCACTATGGCTACACCTTC.

This chain joins TRBV5-1 and TRBJ1-5; D not resolved. Trimming removed 0 bases at V and 4 bases at J, with 5 bases between. This CDR3 is built from 13 residues. Germline CDR1 is SGHRS and CDR2 is YFSETQ. The chain's CDR3 is CASSLDTNQPQHF. The CDR3 nucleotides read TGCGCCAGCAGCTTGGACACGAATCAGCCCCAGCATTTT.

The chain couples TRBV5-4 to TRBJ1-1; weak D call: TRBD1 (5 bases). The CDR3 runs to 14 residues. Germline V gene lookup returns CDR1 SGHNT and CDR2 YYREEE (reference sequence). V shed 4 bases and J shed 7 bases, with 17 bases lying between them. The CDR3 DNA reads TGTGCCAGCAGCCAAGAGGCGCAGGGCGGTGAAGCTTTCTTT. Amino acids: CASSQEAQGGEAFF.